This entry describes one T cell receptor beta chain. Its antigen is unidentified. This entry comes from a study of tissue T cells after allogeneic stem cell transplantation. For the study at large: Where cell numbers permitted, CD3+ T cells were sorted from preserved blood and marrow.

Overall study results and limits: Motif-based clustering found tissue-specific repertoire signatures shared across patients, though few clones were shared. Blood and spleen captured only part of the tissue TCR repertoire.

Survey-depth TCRbeta CDR3 sequencing reported V/J genes and productive frequencies. Sequencing used immunoSEQ multiplex PCR; TCRdb keeps in-frame clones, though not all of them. The table includes tens of thousands of clones, 80% to 95% detected once. The input for sequencing was blood, taken before transplantation. The sequence was collected from a woman aged 35 to 69 who later had graft-versus-host disease after an allogeneic stem cell transplant.

The chain's CDR3 is CAWSHKGVNTEAFF. The CDR3 DNA reads as TGTGCCTGGAGTCATAAGGGTGTGAACACTGAAGCTTTCTTT. The rearrangement uses TRBV30 and TRBJ1-1, with D hard to call. Germline V gene lookup returns CDR1 GTSNPN and CDR2 SVGIG (reference sequence). V shed 2 bases and J shed 0 bases, with 10 bases lying between them. The CDR3 consists of 14 residues.